The rows below give T cell receptor beta chains drawn from one sample of a study of post-analysis software for immune sequencing data. A single record per CDR3 protein comes from TCRdb applying MiXCR to the PCR reads. This sample yields hundreds of thousands of distinct CDR3 sequences, of which roughly 27% are seen a single time; more than 0.45% belongs to the top ten. The sequenced material came from blood. Every receptor here comes from a girl between 10 and 17 years old with multiple sclerosis. Both conserved end residues are part of each CDR3. A D gene is named only where the DNA matches it firmly. Rows may omit the clone size; those that give it use once, few, many or a size class.

CDR3: CASLAPGDREVNEQFF; DNA: TGTGCCAGCCTTGCCCCGGGAGATCGCGAGGTTAATGAGCAGTTCTTC; D: -; V: TRBV6-2/TRBV6-3; size: -; J: TRBJ2-1; length: 16
CDR3: CASSQDPGWEYGANVLTF; DNA: TGTGCCAGCAGCCAAGATCCGGGTTGGGAGTATGGGGCCAACGTCCTGACTTTC; D: -; V: TRBV4-2; size: few; J: TRBJ2-6; length: 18
CDR3: CASSYGRGIDEQYF; DNA: TGTGCCAGCAGTTACGGTAGGGGAATAGACGAGCAGTACTTC; D: -; V: TRBV6-6; size: few; J: TRBJ2-7; length: 14
CDR3: CASSYRGRDHEQYF; DNA: TGTGCCAGCAGTTACCGAGGCAGGGACCACGAGCAGTACTTC; D: -; V: TRBV6-6; size: many; J: TRBJ2-7; length: 14
CDR3: CASRRDRRGANGYTF; DNA: TGTGCCAGCAGGAGGGACAGGCGGGGGGCCAATGGCTACACCTTC; D: TRBD1; V: TRBV12-3/TRBV12-4; size: -; J: TRBJ1-2; length: 15
CDR3: CSAVRDRDLKLFF; DNA: TGCAGTGCTGTCCGGGACAGGGACCTAAAACTGTTTTTT; D: TRBD1; V: TRBV20-1; size: -; J: TRBJ1-4; length: 13
CDR3: CSARDQPQGEAFF; DNA: TGCAGTGCTAGAGATCAGCCGCAGGGGGAAGCTTTCTTT; D: -; V: TRBV20-1; size: -; J: TRBJ1-1; length: 13
CDR3: CASGQDGGYEQYF; DNA: TGCGCCAGCGGCCAAGATGGGGGCTACGAGCAGTACTTC; D: -; V: TRBV4-3; size: -; J: TRBJ2-7; length: 13
CDR3: CASSLAGGLALPVEQYF; DNA: TGTGCCAGCAGCTTAGCGGGCGGACTAGCGCTTCCTGTGGAGCAGTACTTC; D: TRBD2; V: TRBV7-2; size: -; J: TRBJ2-5; length: 17
CDR3: CASSFIAGELFF; DNA: TGTGCCAGCAGCTTTATTGCCGGGGAGCTGTTTTTT; D: -; V: TRBV7-2; size: -; J: TRBJ2-2; length: 12
CDR3: CASTGGRNQPQHF; DNA: TGTGCCAGCACAGGGGGCCGCAATCAGCCCCAGCATTTT; D: TRBD1; V: TRBV6-5; size: -; J: TRBJ1-5; length: 13
CDR3: CASTNQGGGYTF; DNA: TGTGCCAGCACTAACCAGGGAGGTGGCTACACCTTC; D: -; V: TRBV6-5; size: -; J: TRBJ1-2; length: 12
CDR3: CAISAIAASTDTQYF; DNA: TGTGCCATCAGTGCCATAGCGGCATCCACAGATACGCAGTATTTT; D: -; V: TRBV10-3; size: -; J: TRBJ2-3; length: 15
CDR3: CSATSGLASEQYF; DNA: TGCAGTGCTACATCAGGACTAGCGAGCGAGCAGTACTTC; D: TRBD2; V: TRBV20-1; size: -; J: TRBJ2-7; length: 13
CDR3: CASSLAFGGVGEQYF; DNA: TGTGCCAGCAGCTTAGCGTTTGGAGGGGTGGGCGAGCAGTACTTC; D: -; V: TRBV7-2; size: few; J: TRBJ2-7; length: 15
CDR3: CSASLTGLAGFNEQFF; DNA: TGCAGTGCTAGTTTAACGGGACTAGCGGGTTTTAATGAGCAGTTCTTC; D: TRBD2; V: TRBV20-1; size: -; J: TRBJ2-1; length: 16
CDR3: CASSQAGPTPNEQFF; DNA: TGCGCCAGCAGCCAAGCGGGCCCTACTCCCAATGAGCAGTTCTTC; D: -; V: TRBV5-1; size: -; J: TRBJ2-1; length: 15
CDR3: CASTLTSTDTQYF; DNA: TGTGCCAGCACCCTCACTAGCACAGATACGCAGTATTTT; D: -; V: TRBV7-9; size: -; J: TRBJ2-3; length: 13
CDR3: CSEEVGISGYTF; DNA: TGCAGTGAAGAGGTCGGGATATCGGGCTACACCTTC; D: -; V: TRBV20-1; size: few; J: TRBJ1-2; length: 12
CDR3: CASRRVETQYF; DNA: TGTGCCAGCAGGCGAGTAGAGACCCAGTACTTC; D: -; V: TRBV28; size: -; J: TRBJ2-5; length: 11
CDR3: CASSTGPSPFAAFF; DNA: TGTGCCAGCAGTACGGGACCTAGCCCCTTTGCAGCTTTCTTT; D: -; V: TRBV2; size: few; J: TRBJ1-1; length: 14
CDR3: CASSFRGVYGYTF; DNA: TGTGCCAGCAGCTTCAGAGGGGTCTATGGCTACACCTTC; D: -; V: TRBV7-2; size: -; J: TRBJ1-2; length: 13
CDR3: CATSDPDRTTDTQYF; DNA: TGTGCCACCAGTGACCCGGACAGAACCACAGATACGCAGTATTTT; D: -; V: TRBV24-1; size: few; J: TRBJ2-3; length: 15
CDR3: CSASAPRTYNEQFF; DNA: TGCAGTGCTAGCGCGCCCCGGACCTACAATGAGCAGTTCTTC; D: -; V: TRBV20-1; size: -; J: TRBJ2-1; length: 14
CDR3: CATSRALGTAASTLHF; DNA: TGTGCCACCAGCAGAGCCCTCGGGACAGCCGCTTCCACCCTCCACTTT; D: TRBD1; V: TRBV15; size: -; J: TRBJ1-6; length: 16
CDR3: CASSPYGAKNIQYF; DNA: TGTGCCAGCAGCCCCTACGGGGCCAAAAACATTCAGTACTTC; D: -; V: TRBV7-2; size: few; J: TRBJ2-4; length: 14
CDR3: CASRSGGLAGALRSSYNEQFF; DNA: TGCGCCAGCAGATCTGGGGGGCTAGCGGGGGCCCTTCGTAGCTCCTACAATGAGCAGTTCTTC; D: TRBD2; V: TRBV5-1; size: few; J: TRBJ2-1; length: 21
CDR3: CSVEAGHEQYF; DNA: TGCAGCGTTGAAGCCGGCCATGAGCAGTACTTC; D: -; V: TRBV29-1; size: -; J: TRBJ2-4; length: 11